Listed here are 11 T cell receptor beta chains from one sample, sequenced in a study of cytomegalovirus exposure and HLA in healthy donors. Use of 60 Vbeta and 13 Jbeta primers characterized the PCR. TCRdb's table, derived via immunoSEQ multiplex PCR, lists solely in-frame clones and lacks some. This table has about 94,000 clones, 60% to 80% appearing once. Sample: PBMCs. These receptors were collected from a woman between 35 and 50 years old in good health and CMV-seronegative.

This clone was picked up a small number of times. CDR3 coding DNA: TGTGCCAGCAGAACTTCTATGAACACTGAAGCTTTCTTT. This sequence encodes CASRTSMNTEAFF. The chain uses TRBV2 and TRBJ1-1; D unclear. Germline CDR1 and CDR2: SNHLY and FYNNEI. The CDR3 sequence is 13 residues long. V was pared by 6 bases and J by 0 bases, with 8 bases between.

The V and J genes are TRBV4-3 and TRBJ1-2; no clear D gene. The germline CDR1 and CDR2 sequences are LGHNA and YSLEER. The V gene lost 0 bases and the J gene lost 5 bases, with 10 bases spanning the gap. This CDR3 is 14 amino acids long. CDR3 nucleotides: TGCGCCAGCAGCCAAGATCCCTATTCGTATGGCTACACCTTC. Translation gives CASSQDPYSYGYTF.

The CDR3 loop reads CASSQDSREKLFF. The DNA of the CDR3 is TGTGCCAGCAGCCAAGACTCGCGTGAAAAACTGTTTTTT. The chain couples TRBV4-2 to TRBJ1-4; no firm D call. Trimming took off 0 bases at V and 7 bases at J, with 6 bases between the two ends. Germline loops: CDR1 LGHNA, CDR2 YNFKEQ. The CDR3 length is 13 residues.

Points on this clone: The germline gene is not matched at one end of the junction; a read error may be the cause. This rearrangement joins TRBV4-2 to TRBJ1-2; D may be TRBD1 (5 bases). The CDR3 consists of 17 residues. In germline, CDR1 is LGHNA, CDR2 YNFKEQ. The CDR3 here is CASSAGRGEGSFGGYPF. CDR3 DNA: TGTGCCAGCAGCGCGGGACGGGGCGAGGGGAGTTTTGGTGGCTACCCCTTC.

The genes are TRBV19 and TRBJ1-5, with 8 nucleotides matching TRBD1. The CDR3 runs to 15 residues. Per the germline V gene, CDR1 is LNHDA and CDR2 is SQIVND (reference sequence). V lost 9 bases and J lost 3; bases outside the gene matches: 10. The DNA for the CDR3 is TGTGCCAGCCAGAGTGGCAGGGGGCCCAATCAGCCCCAGCATTTT. Translated: CASQSGRGPNQPQHF.

The chain has TRBV11-3 and TRBJ2-5, with 9 bases identical to TRBD2. V gave up 5 bases and J gave up 5 bases; unmatched junction bases: 12. CDR3 length: 16 amino acids. Germline V gene sequence: CDR1 SGHNT, CDR2 YENEEA. CDR3: CASSLGTSLGAETQYF. In nucleotides, the CDR3 is TGTGCCAGCAGCCTAGGGACTAGCCTGGGGGCGGAGACCCAGTACTTC.

V usage is TRBV10-3 and J usage is TRBJ1-1; 8 bases map to TRBD1. Germline-derived CDR1 and CDR2 are ENHRY and SYGVKD. V lost 6 bases and J lost 1; bases outside the gene matches: 4. The CDR3 runs to 14 residues. The CDR3 loop reads CAIRTDRANTEAFF. The DNA of the CDR3 is TGTGCCATCAGGACGGACAGGGCGAACACTGAAGCTTTCTTT.

The gene calls are TRBV7-9 and TRBJ1-2; 10 nucleotides align to TRBD1. The CDR3 has 13 amino acids. V gave up 3 bases and J gave up 7 bases; unmatched junction bases: 2. Looked up from germline, CDR1 is SEHNR and CDR2 is FQNEAQ (reference sequence). The CDR3 DNA sequence: TGTGCCAGCAGCTTTGGACAGGGGGGTGGCTACACCTTC. Protein: CASSFGQGGGYTF.

The chain has TRBV7-3 and TRBJ2-1; no clear D. With 5 bases removed from V and 8 bases from J, the gap between germline ends came to 13 bases. The CDR3 covers 13 residues. CDR1 is SGHTA, CDR2 FQGTGA, per germline. This CDR3 reads CASSLSVRDEQFF. DNA for the CDR3: TGTGCCAGCAGCCTTTCGGTACGCGATGAGCAGTTCTTC.

This sequence joins TRBV5-4 and TRBJ2-7, with 10 bases matching TRBD2. The CDR3 totals 17 residues. V lost 0 bases to trimming and J lost 6 bases; unmatched junction nucleotides: 12. Germline CDR1 is SGHNT and CDR2 is YYREEE (reference sequence). The CDR3 spells CASSLGISGGFLGEQYF. CDR3 nucleotides: TGTGCCAGCAGCTTGGGTATTAGCGGGGGGTTCCTAGGCGAGCAGTACTTC.

This clone was detected only once. The rearrangement links TRBV5-4 to TRBJ2-5, with a tentative D call TRBD1 (6 bases). CDR1 and CDR2 from the germline V gene are SGHNT and YYREEE (reference sequence). This CDR3 is 15 amino acids long. V was trimmed by 4 bases and J by 1 base, leaving 14 bases between them. This CDR3 is CASSDPQGIQETQYF. The CDR3, as DNA: TGTGCCAGCAGCGACCCACAGGGTATCCAAGAGACCCAGTACTTC.